The clone carrying this T cell receptor beta chain occurred a few times. Its target is not known. Time point of the sample: persistent/refractory GD, antithyroid drugs over 5 years with positive TRAb. With RNA extracted from PBMCs as input, the TCR library was made. Combining iRepertoire HTBI primers with Arm-PCR of CDR3 regions, the authors built TCR beta libraries. TCRdb reanalysed the multiplex PCR reads using MiXCR and keeps one entry per CDR3 protein. The sample records about 470,000 distinct CDR3 sequences, less than 25% being singletons. The data belong to a study of regulatory T cells in long-lasting Graves disease. Study-level findings and limits: Relative to new patients (966), persistent patients exhibited greater sharing of public clonotypes (around 2,500).

V lost 6 bases, J lost 4 bases, and 18 bases lay in between. Looked up from germline, CDR1 is MNHEY and CDR2 is SMNVEV (reference sequence). The CDR3 covers 15 residues. Sample: peripheral blood mononuclear cells (PBMCs), taken when the disease was refractory, from a patient treated with antithyroid drugs. The V and J genes are TRBV27 and TRBJ1-1; D may be TRBD1 (6 bases). This TCR derives from a female donor with Graves disease. This chain's CDR3 is CASSSRGGRITEAFF. The CDR3 DNA is TGTGCCAGCAGCTCCCGAGGGGGAAGAATCACTGAAGCTTTCTTT.